Each of the 19 T cell receptor beta chains below was sequenced from the same sample in a study of T cell repertoires in aging, cancer and after chemotherapy. Amplification of TCR beta used genomic DNA extracted from peripheral blood. A mixed TRB-A/B primer pool amplified rearranged TRB by multiplex touch-down PCR. TCRdb re-called the multiplex PCR reads through MiXCR, storing one row per CDR3 protein. Found here are 10,000 to 15,000 distinct CDR3 sequences, roughly 35% of them singletons; the top ten hold 5% to 8%. Sequencing input: blood. These receptors were collected from a human donor in good health. The donor label of this sample is uncertain.

The chain links TRBV5-6 to TRBJ2-7; a weak D match, TRBD2 (6 bases). Deletions cut 0 bases from V and 6 bases from J, with 13 bases between. Germline values: CDR1 SGHDT, CDR2 YYEEEE. CDR3 length: 14 amino acids. Here the CDR3 DNA reads TGTGCCAGCAGCTTGGGGTCAGGGACTTCCGAGCAGTACTTC. This sequence encodes CASSLGSGTSEQYF.

Notes on this clonotype: A read error is possible here, since a much larger clone lies one base away. The chain uses TRBV29-1 and TRBJ1-2, with 8 bases that match TRBD1. The length of the CDR3 is 13 residues. Germline V gene lookup returns CDR1 SQVTM and CDR2 ANQGSEA. The CDR3 loop is CSVVTAGGEGCTF. The CDR3 bases are TGCAGCGTCGTTACTGCAGGGGGCGAGGGCTGCACCTTC.

This clonotype was counted between two and nine times. The V and J genes are TRBV18 and TRBJ2-2; tentatively, D is TRBD2 (6 bases). V was shortened by 3 bases and J by 7 bases, with 12 bases between the two germline ends. The CDR3 is 14 amino acids. Germline CDR1 KGHSH, CDR2 LQKENI. DNA for the CDR3: TGTGCCAGCTCACCGGCAACGGAGGGCGGGGAGCTGTTTTTT. It is translated as CASSPATEGGELFF.

The J gene is TRBJ2-1, the V gene TRBV6-6, with TRBD1 matching over 7 bases. With 8 bases clipped from V and 7 bases from J, the junction kept 8 bases outside the gene matches. The V gene's germline CDR1 is MNHNY and CDR2 SVGAGI (reference sequence). This CDR3 is 13 amino acids long. CDR3 coding DNA: TGTGCCAGCGACCCGGGACAGATAAATGAGCAGTTCTTC. Protein: CASDPGQINEQFF.

The chain is built from TRBV18 and TRBJ2-1, with 7 bases that match TRBD1. V shed 5 bases and J 9 bases; nucleotides not matched to a gene: 10. The CDR3 is 14 amino acids. Germline V CDR1 and CDR2: KGHSH, LQKENI. For the CDR3, the DNA is TGTGCCAGCTCAACGGACAGGCGGGTTGTTGAGCAGTTCTTC. Its translation is CASSTDRRVVEQFF. The whole variable domain, filled in from reference TRBV18 and TRBJ2-1, reads NAGVMQNPRHLVRRRGQEARLRCSPMKGHSHVYWYRQLPEEGLKFMVYLQKENIIDESGMPKERFSAEFPKEGPSILRIQQVVRGDSAAYFCASSTDRRVVEQFFGPGTRLTVL.

In regard to this clonotype: A read error may produce the germline difference seen at one junction end. The V gene is TRBV6-5, the J gene TRBJ1-2, with no clear D. CDR1 is MNHEY and CDR2 is SVGAGI in the germline V gene. The CDR3 loop spans 16 amino acids. The CDR3 is CASSYNPHGDLRFLFF. CDR3 bases: TGTGCCAGCAGTTACAACCCTCATGGGGATCTAAGGTTCCTCTTCTTC.

Relative to its sample, this clonotype is medium-sized. The gene calls are TRBV29-1 and TRBJ2-2; 7 bases align to TRBD2. Germline CDR1 and CDR2: SQVTM and ANQGSEA. The length of the CDR3 is 15 residues. Trimming removed 7 bases from V and 3 bases from J; junction bases left unmatched: 11. CDR3 DNA: TGCAGCGGGGGTGGGGGGGACCGAGACACCGGGGAGCTGTTTTTT. It codes for CSGGGGDRDTGELFF.

The gene calls are TRBV27 and TRBJ2-5; tentative D call: TRBD1 (6 bases). Germline V gene lookup returns CDR1 MNHEY and CDR2 SMNVEV (reference sequence). V lost 4 bases and J 5 bases, leaving 11 bases between the germline ends. The CDR3 has 13 amino acids. The CDR3 protein is CASSYRVFETQYF. The CDR3 DNA follows: TGTGCCAGCAGTTACAGGGTCTTCGAGACCCAGTACTTC.

The chain employs TRBV30 and TRBJ1-2; D call uncertain. CDR1 and CDR2 from the germline V gene are GTSNPN and SVGIG (reference sequence). Trimming left V 4 bases short and J 7 bases short, with 16 bases between. CDR3 length: 13 amino acids. CDR3 sequence (DNA): TGTGCCTGGACCGGGAATAGTGTGTTTGGCTACACCTTC. Translating gives CAWTGNSVFGYTF.

The chain is built from TRBV13 and TRBJ1-3, with 9 bases lining up with TRBD1. V shed 4 bases and J 1 base; nucleotides not matched to a gene: 5. Germline assignment: CDR1 PRHDT and CDR2 FYEKMQ (reference sequence). CDR3 length equals 16 residues. The CDR3 region is CASSSGTGMSGNTIYF. CDR3 DNA sequence: TGTGCCAGCAGCTCCGGGACAGGGATGTCTGGAAACACCATATATTTT.

This clonotype was recorded a few times. The chain carries TRBV19 and TRBJ1-2, with D tentatively TRBD1 (5 bases). Trimming removed 5 bases from V and 4 bases from J, with 5 bases in between. Germline CDR1 is LNHDA and CDR2 is SQIVND (reference sequence). This CDR3 region has 11 residues. CDR3 coding DNA: TGTGCCAGTAGTCAGGGCTATGGCTACACCTTC. Its protein is CASSQGYGYTF. Supplemented by reference TRBV19 and TRBJ1-2, the full variable domain reads DGGITQSPKYLFRKEGQNVTLSCEQNLNHDAMYWYRQDPGQGLRLIYYSQIVNDFQKGDIAEGYSVSREKKESFPLTVTSAQKNPTAFYLCASSQGYGYTFGSGTRLTVV.

This clonotype is labeled medium-sized. The rearrangement uses TRBV19 and TRBJ1-4; D gene ambiguous. CDR3 length: 14 residues. Per the germline V gene, CDR1 is LNHDA and CDR2 is SQIVND (reference sequence). The V end lost 6 bases, the J end lost 3 bases, and 11 bases lay between the germline ends. The DNA for the CDR3 is TGTGCCAGTAGGTCGTATACAGCTAATGAAAAACTGTTTTTT. Amino acids: CASRSYTANEKLFF.

The CDR3 loop is CASSEVLGWISPLHF. Written as DNA, the CDR3 is TGTGCCAGCAGTGAAGTGTTAGGGTGGATATCACCCCTCCACTTT. The V and J genes are TRBV6-6 and TRBJ1-6; D unresolved. Trimming cost V 5 bases and J 10 bases, with 18 bases left between them. Germline V gene data show CDR1 as MNHNY and CDR2 as SVGAGI (reference sequence). This CDR3 region has 15 residues.

The chain uses TRBV18 and TRBJ1-4; 9 bases line up with TRBD1. Trimming cost V 1 base and J 0 bases; bases outside gene matches: 12. Germline CDR1 and CDR2: KGHSH and LQKENI. CDR3 length equals 20 residues. CDR3 amino acids: CASSPRSGQGFPATNEKLFF. Written as DNA, the CDR3 is TGTGCCAGCTCACCACGGTCGGGACAGGGCTTTCCCGCAACTAATGAAAAACTGTTTTTT.

This chain joins TRBV12-3 or TRBV12-4 and TRBJ2-1; D gene unclear. The V and J ends lost 0 bases and 7 bases respectively, with 19 bases between them. CDR3 length equals 17 residues. CDR3 loop: CASSLALMGLTQNEQFF. For the CDR3, the DNA is TGTGCCAGCAGTTTAGCGCTCATGGGTTTAACACAGAATGAGCAGTTCTTC.

The CDR3 sequence is CASSEGLEHNEQFF. As DNA, the CDR3 is TGTGCCAGCAGTGAGGGTCTAGAACACAATGAGCAGTTCTTC. The chain employs TRBV6-4 and TRBJ2-1; no firm D call. CDR1 is MRHNA, CDR2 SNTAGT, per germline. The CDR3 spans 14 residues. V was trimmed by 3 bases and J by 5 bases, leaving 11 bases between them.

This sequence joins TRBV7-6 and TRBJ2-5, with D possibly TRBD2 on 6 matching bases. Between the trimmed V and J ends, which lost 5 bases and 8 bases, there was a span of 21 bases. Germline V CDR1 and CDR2: SGHVS, FNYEAQ. The CDR3 is 15 residues long. Written as DNA, the CDR3 is TGTGCCAGCAGCCCCCAGGCGGGGCCGTCTGAAACCCAGTACTTC. The encoded protein is CASSPQAGPSETQYF.

This clonotype has more than one count but fewer than ten. CDR3 nucleotide sequence: TGTGCCAGCAGTTACTCGATCGCCGGGGAGCTGTTTTTT. Residues: CASSYSIAGELFF. The chain has TRBV6-6 and TRBJ2-2, with D unclear. CDR1 and CDR2 from the germline V gene are MNHNY and SVGAGI (reference sequence). With 0 bases removed from V and 6 bases from J, the gap between germline ends came to 5 bases. The CDR3 runs to 13 residues.

Concerning this clonotype itself: Since a much larger clone is just one base distant, this may be a read error. The chain recombines TRBV30 with TRBJ2-7; a possible D gene is TRBD2 (5 bases). The J call may be faulty, since TRBJ2-1 better matches the DNA end. This CDR3 contains 15 residues. CDR1 is GTSNPN, CDR2 SVGIG, per germline (reference sequence). The CDR3 DNA follows: TGTGCCTGGAGTGGGCCGAGGAGCGGAACCTACGAGCAGTTCTTC. Translating gives CAWSGPRSGTYEQFF.